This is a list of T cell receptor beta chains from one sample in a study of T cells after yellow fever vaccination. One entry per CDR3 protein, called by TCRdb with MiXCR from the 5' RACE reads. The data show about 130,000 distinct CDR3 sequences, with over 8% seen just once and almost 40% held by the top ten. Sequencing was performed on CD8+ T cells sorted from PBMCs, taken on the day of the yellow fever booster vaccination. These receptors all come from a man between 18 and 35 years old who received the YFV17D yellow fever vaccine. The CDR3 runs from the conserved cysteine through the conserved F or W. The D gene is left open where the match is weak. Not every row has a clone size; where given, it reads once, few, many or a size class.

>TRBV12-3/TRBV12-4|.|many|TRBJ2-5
TGTGCCAGCAGGGGAATAGAAGAGACCCAGTACTTC
CASRGIEETQYF
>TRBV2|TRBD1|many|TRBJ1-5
TGTGCCAGCAGGATTGGACAGGGGCATCAGCCCCAGCATTTT
CASRIGQGHQPQHF
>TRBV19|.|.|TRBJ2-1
TGTGCCAGTAGTATAGGGGGGGTTAATGAGCAGTTCTTC
CASSIGGVNEQFF
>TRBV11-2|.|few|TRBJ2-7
TGTGCCAGCAGCTATGGAGTGCCTGCGTACGAGCAGTACTTC
CASSYGVPAYEQYF
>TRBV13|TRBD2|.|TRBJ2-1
TGTGCCAGCAGCTTAGGCCGGAGGACTAGCGCTTCGGAGGAGCAGTTCTTC
CASSLGRRTSASEEQFF
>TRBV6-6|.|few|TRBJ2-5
TGTGCCAGCAGTTACTCTTTCAGGGTCCAAGAGACCCAGTACTTC
CASSYSFRVQETQYF
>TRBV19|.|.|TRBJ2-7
TGTGCCAGTAGTATCGGGGGACAGTCCTACGAGCAGTACTTC
CASSIGGQSYEQYF
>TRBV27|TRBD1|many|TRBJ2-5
TGTGCCAGCAGTTTATCACAGGGGGCGTGGGAGACCCAGTACTTC
CASSLSQGAWETQYF
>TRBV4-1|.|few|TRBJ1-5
TGCGCCAGCAGCCACCAGAATCAGCCCCAGCATTTT
CASSHQNQPQHF
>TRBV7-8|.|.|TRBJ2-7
TGTGCCAGCTCCGGGCAGGGGGGCTACGAGCAGTACTTC
CASSGQGGYEQYF
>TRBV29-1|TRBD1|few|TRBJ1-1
TGCAGCGTTGGTCTAGGGGGCATTGAAGCTTTCTTT
CSVGLGGIEAFF
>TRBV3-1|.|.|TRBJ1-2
TGTGCCAGCAGCCCTCCGGCGGGGCGATGGTATGGCTACACCTTC
CASSPPAGRWYGYTF
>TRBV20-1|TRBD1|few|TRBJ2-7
TGCAGTGCGACCGCCGGGGGGACAGGGGTCCTTTCCTACGAGCAGTACTTC
CSATAGGTGVLSYEQYF
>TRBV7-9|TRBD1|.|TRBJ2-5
TGTGCCAGCAGCCACACGGTGCGTCGGGGCAGGGGGAGAGGAGAGACCCAGTACTTC
CASSHTVRRGRGRGETQYF
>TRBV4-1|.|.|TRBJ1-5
TGCGCCAGCAGCCAAGTGACGCAGGGGACTCAGCCCCAGCATTTT
CASSQVTQGTQPQHF
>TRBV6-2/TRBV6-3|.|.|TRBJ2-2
TGTGCCAGCAGCCTCCTACCGGGACAGAACACCGGGGAGCTGTTTTTT
CASSLLPGQNTGELFF
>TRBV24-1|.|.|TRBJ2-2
TGTGCCACCAGTGAGACAGGAAACACCGGGGAGCTGTTTTTT
CATSETGNTGELFF
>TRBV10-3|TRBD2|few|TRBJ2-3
TGTGCCATCAGTGGACTAGCGGGGGAGAAATACACAGATACGCAGTATTTT
CAISGLAGEKYTDTQYF
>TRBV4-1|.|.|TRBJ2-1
TGCGCCAGCAGCCAAGATGTCAGGGGGGATGAGCAGTTCTTC
CASSQDVRGDEQFF
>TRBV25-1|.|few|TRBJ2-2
TGTGCCAGCAGTGAACAAGGAATGAACACCGGGGAGCTGTTTTTT
CASSEQGMNTGELFF